The next 8 T cell receptor beta chains were all read from a single sample in a study of T cell changes during pregnancy in multiple sclerosis. Clones were read by immunoSEQ multiplex PCR, and TCRdb kept only the in-frame ones, dropping some. This sample has fewer than 140,000 clones, with more than 80% found just once. The input for sequencing was peripheral blood, taken before pregnancy. These receptors came from a female donor with multiple sclerosis, enrolled in a pregnancy study.

The V gene is TRBV28, the J gene TRBJ1-6; D gene unclear. V lost 6 bases and J lost 10, with 16 bases in between. The CDR3 totals 14 residues. Germline lookup yields CDR1 MDHEN and CDR2 SYDVKM. The CDR3 loop reads CASRDGVRGSPLHF. CDR3 DNA: TGTGCCAGCAGGGATGGAGTAAGAGGATCACCCCTCCACTTT.

V gene TRBV28 combines with J gene TRBJ2-1, with TRBD2 identical over 7 bases. V lost 8 bases, J lost 2 bases, and 6 bases stayed unmatched. The CDR3 has 14 amino acids. Germline V lookup: CDR1 MDHEN, CDR2 SYDVKM. The CDR3 nucleotides are TGTGCCAGCCGTGGGGGGGGGACCTACAATGAGCAGTTCTTC. It is translated as CASRGGGTYNEQFF.

This chain uses TRBV30 with TRBJ2-7; 8 bases fit TRBD1. The germline V gene has CDR1 GTSNPN and CDR2 SVGIG (reference sequence). The CDR3 extends over 14 amino acids. J was trimmed by 2 bases and V by 1 base; bases with no gene match: 4. The CDR3, as DNA: TGTGCCTGGAGTGGGGGACAGGCTGCCTACGAGCAGTACTTC. Its translation is CAWSGGQAAYEQYF.

CDR3 protein: CASSLTSGGEDTQYF. The CDR3 DNA sequence: TGCGCCAGCAGCTTGACTAGCGGGGGGGAAGATACGCAGTATTTT. This chain uses TRBV5-1 with TRBJ2-3; the match to TRBD2 covers 13 bases. The CDR3 runs to 15 residues. V was pared by 1 base and J by 5 bases, with 1 base of the junction left unmatched. CDR1 and CDR2 (germline): SGHRS, YFSETQ. Combining the CDR3 with reference TRBV5-1 and TRBJ2-3 gives the whole variable domain KAGVTQTPRYLIKTRGQQVTLSCSPISGHRSVSWYQQTPGQGLQFLFEYFSETQRNKGNFPGRFSGRQFSNSRSEMNVSTLELGDSALYLCASSLTSGGEDTQYFGPGTRLTVL.

The V and J genes are TRBV4-2 and TRBJ1-1; D is undetermined. Germline values: CDR1 LGHNA, CDR2 YNFKEQ. This CDR3 has 16 residues. Trimming took 0 bases from V and 1 from J, leaving 12 bases between them. In DNA form, the CDR3 reads TGTGCCAGCAGCCAAGATACGGCGGGCGCGAACACTGAAGCTTTCTTT. Encoded protein: CASSQDTAGANTEAFF.

The chain uses TRBV11-2 and TRBJ2-4; 7 nucleotides line up with TRBD1. CDR1 is SGHAT, CDR2 FQNNGV, per germline. The CDR3 has 14 amino acids. V lost 5 bases and J lost 8; bases outside the gene matches: 9. In nucleotides, the CDR3 is TGTGCCAGCAGCCTCCAGACAGGGATGGACATTCAGTACTTC. Its translation: CASSLQTGMDIQYF.

The V and J genes are TRBV7-9 and TRBJ1-4; TRBD1 agrees at 7 bases. CDR3 length: 15 amino acids. Germline V gives CDR1 SEHNR, CDR2 FQNEAQ (reference sequence). The junction had 6 bases not matched to a gene; V was cut back by 5 bases and J by 3 bases. Here the CDR3 DNA reads TGTGCCAGCAGCCAAGACAGGGTCCCTAATGAAAAACTGTTTTTT. Translation: CASSQDRVPNEKLFF.

The V call is TRBV27, the J call TRBJ1-1; maybe TRBD1 (5 bases). The CDR3 loop spans 12 amino acids. Trimming removed 4 bases from V and 6 bases from J, with 9 bases in between. From germline, CDR1 is MNHEY and CDR2 SMNVEV (reference sequence). CDR3 nucleotide sequence: TGTGCCAGCAGTTCAGGGTGGGCTGAAGCTTTCTTT. Translation: CASSSGWAEAFF.